These T cell receptor beta chains were read from a single sample in a study of blood T cells in healthy people across ages. TCRdb reanalysed the 5' RACE reads using MiXCR and keeps one entry per CDR3 protein. Of roughly 700,000 distinct CDR3 sequences in the sample, 45% to 50% are singletons; the top ten hold approximately 32%. Material for sequencing was blood. The receptor set was obtained from a woman between 55 and 75 years old in good health. The CDR3 runs from the conserved cysteine through the conserved F or W. The D gene is left open where the match is weak. Clone size is stated in some rows and not others, as once, few, many or a class when expanded.

TRBV27	TRBJ2-7	.	.	TGTGCCAGCAGTCCCCGCCTTGGTGGCTACTACGAGCAGTACTTC	CASSPRLGGYYEQYF
TRBV11-1	TRBJ2-1	.	.	TGTGCCAGCAGCTCCCTTCCAGGGCCAGGCGAGTTCTTC	CASSSLPGPGEFF
TRBV18	TRBJ2-5	few	TRBD2	TGTGCCAGCTCACCATCGGGAGGGGAAGAGACCCAGTACTTC	CASSPSGGEETQYF
TRBV15	TRBJ2-3	.	.	TGTGCCACCAGCGGCGGAGTTCGCACAGATACGCAGTATTTT	CATSGGVRTDTQYF
TRBV7-9	TRBJ1-1	.	.	TGTGCCAGCAGCTTAAGTTACAGGGTAGAAGCTTTCTTT	CASSLSYRVEAFF
TRBV29-1	TRBJ2-3	.	.	TGCAGCGTTGCGCAGGGTGGAGATACGCAGTATTTT	CSVAQGGDTQYF
TRBV2	TRBJ2-1	few	.	TGTGCCAGCAGTGAAGCGCTGGGGCAGTTCTTC	CASSEALGQFF
TRBV7-2	TRBJ2-7	.	.	TGTGCCAGCAGCTTAGTTGCGAACAACTACGAGCAGTACTTC	CASSLVANNYEQYF
TRBV11-2	TRBJ2-5	.	.	TGTGCCAGCAGCCCGGGGGTCACTAGGAACAATGAGCAGTACTTC	CASSPGVTRNNEQYF
TRBV6-2/TRBV6-3	TRBJ1-1	.	TRBD1	TGTGCCAGCAGCCTACCGGGACAGGGGCGCGACACTGAAGCTTTCTTT	CASSLPGQGRDTEAFF
TRBV28	TRBJ2-7	.	TRBD2	TGTGCCAGCAGTTCCCGACTAGCGGGAGGGCCGGGCGAGCAGTACTTC	CASSSRLAGGPGEQYF
TRBV12-3/TRBV12-4	TRBJ2-7	few	TRBD2	TGTGCCAGCAGTTTTTCTAGCGGGAGTATCGAGCAGTACTTC	CASSFSSGSIEQYF
TRBV27	TRBJ2-1	.	.	TGTGCCAGCATTTTTAGACGTGAGCAGTTCTTC	CASIFRREQFF
TRBV9	TRBJ1-6	few	.	TGTGCCAGCAGCGTAGGCAGGGGTAATTCACCCCTCCACTTT	CASSVGRGNSPLHF
TRBV20-1	TRBJ1-2	many	.	TGCAGTGCTAGAAACAGTCTGAACGCAAGCTATGGCTACACCTTC	CSARNSLNASYGYTF
TRBV20-1	TRBJ1-5	.	.	TGCAGTGCAAGGACTACGGAAGGCAGGGGCAATCAGCCCCAGCATTTT	CSARTTEGRGNQPQHF
TRBV28	TRBJ2-1	.	.	TGTGCCAGCAGCGGGGGGACAGGTCCCAATGAGCAGTTCTTC	CASSGGTGPNEQFF
TRBV27	TRBJ2-7	.	TRBD1	TGTGCCAGCAGTTCTCGGACAGGAAGCTCCTACAAGCAGTACTTC	CASSSRTGSSYKQYF
TRBV7-6	TRBJ1-1	few	.	TGTGCCAGCAGTAGGACAGAAAAAATGGAAGCTTTCTTT	CASSRTEKMEAFF
TRBV20-1	TRBJ1-1	.	.	TGCAGTGTTCCCACGAAAAGAGATGAAGCTTTCTTT	CSVPTKRDEAFF
TRBV10-3	TRBJ1-6	.	TRBD1	TGTGCCATCAGTCCAGGGGGGAGGAATTCACCCCTCCACTTT	CAISPGGRNSPLHF
TRBV29-1	TRBJ2-5	many	.	TGCAGCGGGGGTAGGGAGTCTGAGACCCAGTACTTC	CSGGRESETQYF